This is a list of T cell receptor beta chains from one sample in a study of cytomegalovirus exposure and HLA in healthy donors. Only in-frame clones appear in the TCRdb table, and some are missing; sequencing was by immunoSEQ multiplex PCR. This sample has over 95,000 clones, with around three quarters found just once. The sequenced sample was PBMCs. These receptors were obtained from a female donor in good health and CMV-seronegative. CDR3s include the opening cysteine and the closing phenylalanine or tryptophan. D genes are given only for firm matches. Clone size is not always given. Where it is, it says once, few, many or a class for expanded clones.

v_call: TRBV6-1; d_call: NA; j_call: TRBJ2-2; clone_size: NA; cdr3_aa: CASGSLTNTGELFF; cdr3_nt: TGTGCCAGCGGGTCACTAACGAACACCGGGGAGCTGTTTTTT
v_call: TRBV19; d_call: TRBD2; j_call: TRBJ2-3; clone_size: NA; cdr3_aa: CATAGLDWQYF; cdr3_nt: TGTGCCACCGCAGGACTAGACTGGCAGTATTTT
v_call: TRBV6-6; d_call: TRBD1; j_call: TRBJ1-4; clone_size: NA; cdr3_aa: CASSCAGTGEKLFF; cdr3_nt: TGTGCCAGCAGTTGCGCCGGGACAGGAGAAAAACTGTTTTTT
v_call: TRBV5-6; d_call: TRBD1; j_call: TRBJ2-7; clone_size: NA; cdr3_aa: CASSSGTGSYEQYF; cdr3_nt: TGTGCCAGCAGCTCCGGGACAGGGTCCTACGAGCAGTACTTC
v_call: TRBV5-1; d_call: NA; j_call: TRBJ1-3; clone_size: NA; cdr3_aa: CASSLDWGESSGNTIYF; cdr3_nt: TGCGCCAGCAGCTTGGATTGGGGGGAAAGCTCTGGAAACACCATATATTTT
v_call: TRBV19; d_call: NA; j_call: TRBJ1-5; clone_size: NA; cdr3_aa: CASSIPGIGNQPQHF; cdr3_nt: TGTGCCAGTAGTATTCCAGGGATAGGCAATCAGCCCCAGCATTTT
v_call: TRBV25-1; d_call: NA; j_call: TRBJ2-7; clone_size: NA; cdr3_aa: CASSDIRSYEQYF; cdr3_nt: TGTGCCAGCAGTGATATCCGCTCCTACGAGCAGTACTTC
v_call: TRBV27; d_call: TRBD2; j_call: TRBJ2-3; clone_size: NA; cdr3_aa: CASSPARTSGVGDTQYF; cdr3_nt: TGTGCCAGCAGTCCCGCCCGGACTAGCGGGGTCGGAGATACGCAGTATTTT
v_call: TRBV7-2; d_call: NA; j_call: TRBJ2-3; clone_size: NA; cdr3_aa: CASSSGITDTQYF; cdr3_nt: TGTGCCAGCAGCTCGGGGATCACAGATACGCAGTATTTT
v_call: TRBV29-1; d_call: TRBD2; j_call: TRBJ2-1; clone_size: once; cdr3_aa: CSVGGSGGYRGGNEQFF; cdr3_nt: TGCAGCGTTGGGGGTAGCGGGGGGTACCGAGGGGGCAATGAGCAGTTCTTC
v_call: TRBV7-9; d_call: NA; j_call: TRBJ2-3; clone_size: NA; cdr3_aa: CASSPDLARGTDTQYF; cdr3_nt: TGTGCCAGCAGCCCAGATTTAGCCCGGGGCACAGATACGCAGTATTTT
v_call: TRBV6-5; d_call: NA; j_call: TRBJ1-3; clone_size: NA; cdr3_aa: CASSVDILSGNTIYF; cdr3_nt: TGTGCCAGCAGCGTCGACATCCTCTCTGGAAACACCATATATTTT
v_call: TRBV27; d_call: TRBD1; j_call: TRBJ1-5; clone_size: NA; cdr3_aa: CASNQGGGQPQHF; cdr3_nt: TGTGCCAGCAATCAGGGGGGAGGTCAGCCCCAGCATTTT
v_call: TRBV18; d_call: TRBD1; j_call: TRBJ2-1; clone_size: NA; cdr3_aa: CASSPPGGNEQFF; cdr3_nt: TGTGCCAGCTCACCCCCAGGGGGCAATGAGCAGTTCTTC
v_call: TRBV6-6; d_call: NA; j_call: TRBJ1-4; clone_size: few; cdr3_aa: CASTPDGKEGKLFF; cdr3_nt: TGTGCCAGCACCCCGGACGGGAAGGAGGGAAAACTGTTTTTT
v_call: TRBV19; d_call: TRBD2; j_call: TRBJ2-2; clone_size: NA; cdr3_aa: CASSEAGGRTGELFF; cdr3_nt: TGTGCCAGTAGTGAAGCGGGGGGTCGCACCGGGGAGCTGTTTTTT
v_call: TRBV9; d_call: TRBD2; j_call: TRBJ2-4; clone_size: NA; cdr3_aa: CASSVGSGGGTKNIQYF; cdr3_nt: TGTGCCAGCAGCGTAGGTAGCGGGGGGGGGACCAAAAACATTCAGTACTTC
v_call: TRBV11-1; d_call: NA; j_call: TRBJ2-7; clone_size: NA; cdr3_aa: CASSPDTTYEQYF; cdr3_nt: TGTGCCAGCAGCCCGGACACAACCTACGAGCAGTACTTC
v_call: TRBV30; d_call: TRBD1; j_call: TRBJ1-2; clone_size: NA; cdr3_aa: CAWSRGQGGGHTF; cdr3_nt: TGTGCCTGGAGTAGGGGACAGGGAGGCGGACACACCTTC
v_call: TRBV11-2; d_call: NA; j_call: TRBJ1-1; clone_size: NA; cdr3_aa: CASSLFFGDTEAFF; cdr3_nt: TGTGCCAGCAGCTTATTTTTCGGGGACACTGAAGCTTTCTTT
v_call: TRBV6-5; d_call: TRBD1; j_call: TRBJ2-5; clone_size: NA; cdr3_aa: CASSYRQGVTQETQYF; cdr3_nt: TGTGCCAGCAGTTACCGTCAGGGGGTAACACAAGAGACCCAGTACTTC
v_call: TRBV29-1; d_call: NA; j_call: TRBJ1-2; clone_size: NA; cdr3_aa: CSVHLGTSYGYTF; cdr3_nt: TGCAGCGTTCATTTAGGGACATCGTATGGCTACACCTTC
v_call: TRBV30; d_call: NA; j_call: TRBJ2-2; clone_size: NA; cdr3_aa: CAWSAVAWELFF; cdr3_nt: TGTGCCTGGAGTGCAGTGGCCTGGGAGCTGTTTTTT
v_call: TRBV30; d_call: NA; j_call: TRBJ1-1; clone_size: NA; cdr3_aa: CAWSWNTEAFF; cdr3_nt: TGTGCCTGGAGCTGGAACACTGAAGCTTTCTTT
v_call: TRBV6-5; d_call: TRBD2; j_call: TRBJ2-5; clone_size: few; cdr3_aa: CASRTTSGELETQYF; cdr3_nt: TGTGCCAGCAGGACCACTAGCGGGGAGCTGGAGACCCAGTACTTC
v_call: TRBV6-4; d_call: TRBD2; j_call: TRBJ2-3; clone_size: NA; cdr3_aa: CASSDSTSGGTDTQYF; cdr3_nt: TGTGCCAGCAGTGACTCGACTAGCGGGGGCACAGATACGCAGTATTTT
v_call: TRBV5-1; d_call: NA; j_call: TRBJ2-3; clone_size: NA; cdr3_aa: CASSLGTALTDTQYF; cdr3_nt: TGCGCCAGCAGCTTGGGGACAGCGTTAACTGATACGCAGTATTTT
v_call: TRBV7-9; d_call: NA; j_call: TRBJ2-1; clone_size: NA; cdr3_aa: CASSQDSNNEQFF; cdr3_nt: TGTGCCAGCAGCCAAGACAGCAACAATGAGCAGTTCTTC
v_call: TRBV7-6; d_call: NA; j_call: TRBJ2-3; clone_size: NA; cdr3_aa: CASSLQAGADTQYF; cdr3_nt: TGTGCCAGCAGCTTACAGGCGGGTGCAGATACGCAGTATTTT
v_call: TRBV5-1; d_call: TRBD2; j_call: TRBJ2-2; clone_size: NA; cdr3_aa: CASSPGLAGPTNTGELFF; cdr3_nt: TGCGCCAGCAGCCCAGGACTAGCGGGGCCTACGAACACCGGGGAGCTGTTTTTT
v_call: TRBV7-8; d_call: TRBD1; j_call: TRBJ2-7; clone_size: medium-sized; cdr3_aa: CASSFDRGYEQYF; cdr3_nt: TGTGCCAGCAGCTTCGACAGGGGGTACGAGCAGTACTTC
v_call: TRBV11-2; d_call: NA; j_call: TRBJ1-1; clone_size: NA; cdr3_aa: CASSLDQEAFF; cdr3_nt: TGTGCCAGCAGCTTAGATCAAGAGGCTTTCTTT
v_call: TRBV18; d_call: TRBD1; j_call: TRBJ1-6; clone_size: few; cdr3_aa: CASSPLMQTGTNSPLHF; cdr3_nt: TGTGCCAGCTCACCACTAATGCAGACAGGGACGAATTCACCCCTCCACTTT
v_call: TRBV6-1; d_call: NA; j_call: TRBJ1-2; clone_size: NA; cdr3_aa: CASSLSRGTYGYTF; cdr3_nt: TGTGCCAGCAGTTTATCCAGGGGTACCTATGGCTACACCTTC
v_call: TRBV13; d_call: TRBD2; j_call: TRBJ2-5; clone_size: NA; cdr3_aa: CASSREGGREETQYF; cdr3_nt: TGTGCCAGCAGCCGGGAGGGGGGGCGTGAGGAGACCCAGTACTTC
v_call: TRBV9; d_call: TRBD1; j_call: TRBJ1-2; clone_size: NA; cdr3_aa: CASSAGTGRGNYGYTF; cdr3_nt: TGTGCCAGCAGCGCGGGGACAGGGAGAGGTAACTATGGCTACACCTTC
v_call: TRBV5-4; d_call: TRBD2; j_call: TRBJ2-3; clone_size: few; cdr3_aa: CASSMGLAGSTDTQYF; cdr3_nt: TGTGCCAGCAGCATGGGACTAGCGGGGAGCACAGATACGCAGTATTTT
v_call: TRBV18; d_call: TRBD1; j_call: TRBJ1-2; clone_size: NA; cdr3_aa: CASSPNPGGFYGYTF; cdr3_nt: TGTGCCAGCTCACCTAACCCAGGGGGCTTCTATGGCTACACCTTC
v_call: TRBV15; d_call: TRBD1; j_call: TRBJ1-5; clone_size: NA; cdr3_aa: CATRTTGGGVYSNQPQHF; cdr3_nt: TGTGCCACCAGAACGACAGGGGGAGGGGTGTATAGCAATCAGCCCCAGCATTTT
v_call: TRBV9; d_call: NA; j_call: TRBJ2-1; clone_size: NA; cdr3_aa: CASSETGSSYNEQFF; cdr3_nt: TGTGCCAGCAGTGAGACGGGAAGCTCCTACAATGAGCAGTTCTTC
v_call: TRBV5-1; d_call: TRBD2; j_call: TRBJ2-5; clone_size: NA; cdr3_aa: CASSYRSGSGGSETQYF; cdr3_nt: TGCGCCAGCAGCTACCGATCAGGTAGCGGGGGGTCGGAGACCCAGTACTTC
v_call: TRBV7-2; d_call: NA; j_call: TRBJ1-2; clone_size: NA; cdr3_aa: CASSNRQLNYGYTF; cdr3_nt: TGTGCCAGCAGCAATCGACAGCTCAACTATGGCTACACCTTC
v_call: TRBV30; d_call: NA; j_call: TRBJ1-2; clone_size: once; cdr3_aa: CAWYTGNYGYTF; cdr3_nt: TGTGCCTGGTATACAGGGAACTATGGCTACACCTTC
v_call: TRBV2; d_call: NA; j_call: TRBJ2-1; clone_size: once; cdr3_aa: CASNKLNEQFF; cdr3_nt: TGTGCCAGCAATAAACTCAATGAGCAGTTCTTC